A single sample gave rise to the 5 T cell receptor beta chains below, sequenced in a study of blood T cell repertoires in COVID-19. Assay used: immunoSEQ multiplex PCR; TCRdb lists only in-frame clones, some missing. Counted here are approximately 220,000 clones, under 90% occurring once; the ten biggest clones make up approximately 5%. The sequencing input was PBMCs or T cells enriched from blood (not recorded which). These receptors all stem from a woman aged 50 to 60 who had been exposed to COVID-19.

The chain recombines TRBV7-8 with TRBJ2-5; a weak D match, TRBD2 (5 bases). Between the trimmed V and J ends, which lost 5 bases and 6 bases, there was a span of 16 bases. Germline lookup yields CDR1 SGHVS and CDR2 FQNEAQ. The CDR3 is made up of 14 amino acids. CDR3 sequence: CASSPEGRGKTQYF. The CDR3 DNA sequence: TGTGCCAGCAGCCCTGAAGGTCGAGGGAAGACCCAGTACTTC.

The V and J genes are TRBV7-8 and TRBJ1-2; TRBD1 might be the D (6 bases). V gave up 5 bases and J gave up 3 bases, with 16 bases separating them. Germline-derived CDR1 and CDR2 are SGHVS and FQNEAQ. The CDR3 sequence is 15 residues long. The CDR3 nucleotides read TGTGCCAGCAGCCGAGATCTGGGGGCGGACTATGGCTACACCTTC. It yields the protein CASSRDLGADYGYTF.

The chain carries TRBV3-1 (or the pseudogene TRBV3-2) and TRBJ1-6, with D possibly being TRBD1 (5 bases). The germline V gene has CDR1 LGHDT and CDR2 YNNKEL (reference sequence). This CDR3 has 13 residues. V lost 6 bases and J lost 7, with 10 bases in between. Written as DNA, the CDR3 is TGTGCCAGCAGTCGGGACTGGAATTCACCCCTCCACTTT. It encodes CASSRDWNSPLHF.

The chain employs TRBV7-9 and TRBJ1-6; possible D gene TRBD1, 5 bases. The CDR3 covers 15 residues. Trimming shortened V by 5 bases and J by 7 bases, and 15 bases separated the two germline ends. Per the germline V gene, CDR1 is SEHNR and CDR2 is FQNEAQ (reference sequence). CDR3 sequence reads: CASSRPAGGNSPLHF. The CDR3 DNA reads as TGTGCCAGCAGCCGACCTGCGGGGGGGAATTCACCCCTCCACTTT.

This clone was seen ten or more times. V and J are TRBV28 and TRBJ2-7; D perhaps matches TRBD2 (7 bases). Germline-derived CDR1 and CDR2 are MDHEN and SYDVKM. The CDR3 totals 13 residues. V lost 8 bases and J lost 4, with 15 bases in between. The CDR3 bases are TGTGCCAGCCAAGGAGGGGGGGCTTACGAGCAGTACTTC. This codes for CASQGGGAYEQYF.